This is a list of T cell receptor beta chains from one sample in a study of cytomegalovirus exposure and HLA in healthy donors. Clones were read by immunoSEQ multiplex PCR, and TCRdb kept only the in-frame ones, dropping some. The sample holds under 150,000 clones, about 66% seen once. The sample taken for sequencing was PBMCs. The source is a man aged 25 to 40 in good health and CMV-seropositive. CDR3s include the opening cysteine and the closing phenylalanine or tryptophan. Each record gives: J gene, V gene, D gene, clone size, CDR3 protein, CDR3 DNA. A D gene is named only where the DNA matches it firmly. Size is omitted from some rows. Given values are once, few, many or a class for expanded clones.

J gene: TRBJ1-1
V gene: TRBV6-5
D gene: .
clone size: .
CDR3 protein: CASTEGVFMNTEAFF
CDR3 DNA: TGTGCCAGCACCGAAGGAGTGTTTATGAACACTGAAGCTTTCTTT

J gene: TRBJ2-7
V gene: TRBV29-1
D gene: TRBD2
clone size: .
CDR3 protein: CSVGTSGPSQYF
CDR3 DNA: TGCAGCGTGGGGACTAGCGGACCTTCCCAGTACTTC

J gene: TRBJ1-1
V gene: TRBV2
D gene: TRBD1
clone size: .
CDR3 protein: CASSDEQGMNTEAFF
CDR3 DNA: TGTGCCAGCAGTGATGAACAGGGGATGAACACTGAAGCTTTCTTT

J gene: TRBJ1-2
V gene: TRBV2
D gene: .
clone size: .
CDR3 protein: CASTEISQGHYGYTF
CDR3 DNA: TGTGCCAGCACCGAGATCAGTCAGGGACATTATGGCTACACCTTC

J gene: TRBJ2-5
V gene: TRBV11-2
D gene: .
clone size: .
CDR3 protein: CASSGTISDQETQYF
CDR3 DNA: TGTGCCAGCAGCGGGACAATTAGCGACCAAGAGACCCAGTACTTC

J gene: TRBJ1-1
V gene: TRBV7-9
D gene: TRBD1
clone size: few
CDR3 protein: CASSLEAGGMNTEAFF
CDR3 DNA: TGTGCCAGCAGCTTAGAGGCAGGGGGGATGAACACTGAAGCTTTCTTT

J gene: TRBJ1-5
V gene: TRBV7-8
D gene: TRBD1
clone size: .
CDR3 protein: CASSWATGQGYSNQPQHF
CDR3 DNA: TGTGCCAGCAGTTGGGCTACCGGACAGGGTTACAGCAATCAGCCCCAGCATTTT

J gene: TRBJ2-1
V gene: TRBV5-1
D gene: .
clone size: .
CDR3 protein: CASSSTPDAPGGNYNEQFF
CDR3 DNA: TGCGCCAGCAGCTCCACCCCCGACGCCCCGGGCGGGAATTACAATGAGCAGTTCTTC

J gene: TRBJ2-1
V gene: TRBV28
D gene: .
clone size: few
CDR3 protein: CASSPGVGRYNEQFF
CDR3 DNA: TGTGCCAGCAGCCCCGGGGTAGGGCGGTACAATGAGCAGTTCTTC

J gene: TRBJ1-4
V gene: TRBV25-1
D gene: .
clone size: .
CDR3 protein: CASSDPGENEKLFF
CDR3 DNA: TGTGCCAGCAGTGACCCAGGGGAGAATGAAAAACTGTTTTTT

J gene: TRBJ2-2
V gene: TRBV19
D gene: TRBD2
clone size: once
CDR3 protein: CASQAGRGITGELFF
CDR3 DNA: TGTGCCAGCCAAGCGGGAAGGGGAATTACCGGGGAGCTGTTTTTT

J gene: TRBJ2-7
V gene: TRBV28
D gene: TRBD2
clone size: few
CDR3 protein: CASSRGLANSYEQYF
CDR3 DNA: TGTGCCAGCAGTCGAGGACTAGCGAACTCCTACGAGCAGTACTTC

J gene: TRBJ2-7
V gene: TRBV5-4
D gene: TRBD2
clone size: .
CDR3 protein: CASSRRLAGHEQYF
CDR3 DNA: TGTGCCAGCAGCCGTCGACTAGCGGGCCACGAGCAGTACTTC

J gene: TRBJ2-7
V gene: TRBV6-5
D gene: .
clone size: .
CDR3 protein: CASIPNRVGTEQYF
CDR3 DNA: TGTGCCAGCATTCCAAACAGGGTTGGCACAGAGCAGTACTTC

J gene: TRBJ1-1
V gene: TRBV2
D gene: .
clone size: .
CDR3 protein: CASSVQGLNTEAFF
CDR3 DNA: TGTGCCAGCAGTGTTCAGGGATTGAACACTGAAGCTTTCTTT

J gene: TRBJ2-7
V gene: TRBV7-2
D gene: .
clone size: .
CDR3 protein: CASNRGGIFSYEQYF
CDR3 DNA: TGTGCCAGCAACAGGGGGGGGATCTTCTCCTACGAGCAGTACTTC

J gene: TRBJ2-3
V gene: TRBV4-2
D gene: TRBD2
clone size: .
CDR3 protein: CASSYKGLAGDSKADTQYF
CDR3 DNA: TGTGCCAGCAGCTACAAGGGACTAGCGGGAGACAGCAAAGCAGATACGCAGTATTTT

J gene: TRBJ1-2
V gene: TRBV7-2
D gene: .
clone size: .
CDR3 protein: CASSPRGGSYGYTF
CDR3 DNA: TGTGCCAGCAGCCCCCGGGGGGGGAGCTATGGCTACACCTTC

J gene: TRBJ2-2
V gene: TRBV7-9
D gene: .
clone size: .
CDR3 protein: CASSLGRTAGELFF
CDR3 DNA: TGTGCCAGCAGCTTAGGGAGAACGGCCGGGGAGCTGTTTTTT

J gene: TRBJ2-5
V gene: TRBV5-5
D gene: .
clone size: .
CDR3 protein: CASSLDEVSETQYF
CDR3 DNA: TGTGCCAGCAGCTTGGATGAAGTGAGCGAGACCCAGTACTTC

J gene: TRBJ2-2
V gene: TRBV6-5
D gene: TRBD1
clone size: .
CDR3 protein: CASSYGTGVVGELFF
CDR3 DNA: TGTGCCAGCAGTTACGGGACAGGGGTGGTCGGGGAGCTGTTTTTT

J gene: TRBJ2-7
V gene: TRBV5-4
D gene: .
clone size: .
CDR3 protein: CASSSTPSDEQYF
CDR3 DNA: TGTGCCAGCAGCTCGACTCCTTCCGACGAGCAGTACTTC

J gene: TRBJ2-7
V gene: TRBV2
D gene: TRBD1
clone size: few
CDR3 protein: CASSELLGTGGQEQYF
CDR3 DNA: TGTGCCAGCAGTGAACTCCTGGGCACAGGGGGCCAAGAGCAGTACTTC

J gene: TRBJ1-5
V gene: TRBV5-1
D gene: TRBD1
clone size: .
CDR3 protein: CASSLLPTGGDQPQHF
CDR3 DNA: TGCGCCAGCAGCCTGCTGCCGACAGGGGGCGATCAGCCCCAGCATTTT

J gene: TRBJ2-5
V gene: TRBV2
D gene: .
clone size: .
CDR3 protein: CASRPGALETQYF
CDR3 DNA: TGTGCCAGCCGTCCAGGGGCGCTGGAGACCCAGTACTTC

J gene: TRBJ1-5
V gene: TRBV2
D gene: .
clone size: few
CDR3 protein: CASSGQANQPQHF
CDR3 DNA: TGTGCCAGCAGTGGACAGGCCAATCAGCCCCAGCATTTT

J gene: TRBJ2-7
V gene: TRBV19
D gene: TRBD1
clone size: .
CDR3 protein: CASTSREGQGGSYEQYF
CDR3 DNA: TGTGCCAGCACTAGTAGAGAGGGACAGGGTGGATCCTACGAGCAGTACTTC

J gene: TRBJ2-1
V gene: TRBV9
D gene: .
clone size: few
CDR3 protein: CASSGLGFYNEQFF
CDR3 DNA: TGTGCCAGCAGCGGACTAGGCTTCTACAATGAGCAGTTCTTC

J gene: TRBJ1-2
V gene: TRBV2
D gene: TRBD1
clone size: .
CDR3 protein: CASTYGQVNYGYTF
CDR3 DNA: TGTGCCAGCACGTATGGACAGGTGAACTATGGCTACACCTTC

J gene: TRBJ2-1
V gene: TRBV5-6
D gene: .
clone size: few
CDR3 protein: CASSPGVNEQFF
CDR3 DNA: TGTGCCAGCAGCCCCGGGGTGAATGAGCAGTTCTTC

J gene: TRBJ1-1
V gene: TRBV14
D gene: .
clone size: .
CDR3 protein: CASSLHLQGTEAFF
CDR3 DNA: TGTGCCAGCAGCCTTCATCTCCAGGGTACTGAAGCTTTCTTT